The 3 T cell receptor beta chains below were found in one sample sequenced in a study of CD8+ T cells in alopecia areata. Following extraction, RNA underwent reverse transcription to cDNA, which served as the sequencing template. Measured with immunoSEQ multiplex PCR; TCRdb has only the in-frame clones, and not every one. The profile shows about 140,000 clones, roughly nine tenths of them singletons. Treatment meaning: oral pan-JAK inhibitor, 5-10 mg twice daily. Source: CD8+ T cells sorted from blood, taken at week 4, from a patient treated with tofacitinib. The receptors were sampled from a human donor with alopecia areata.

J is TRBJ1-1 and V is TRBV30; D unresolved. The CDR3 consists of 12 residues. Deletions cut 5 bases from V and 0 bases from J, with 7 bases between. CDR1 GTSNPN and CDR2 SVGIG come from the germline V gene (reference sequence). The CDR3, as DNA: TGTGCCTGGGGACTTCTGAACACTGAAGCTTTCTTT. Translating it yields CAWGLLNTEAFF.

The chain recombines TRBV19 with TRBJ2-7; 7 bases are a match to TRBD2. This CDR3 contains 15 residues. The germline V gene has CDR1 LNHDA and CDR2 SQIVND (reference sequence). J lost 4 bases, V lost 6 bases, and 12 bases had no gene match. CDR3 loop: CASSLTAASGYEQYF. DNA of the CDR3: TGTGCCAGTAGCCTTACTGCGGCTAGCGGATACGAGCAGTACTTC.

The chain links TRBV19 to TRBJ1-6, with a tentative D call TRBD1 (6 bases). The CDR3 sequence is 14 residues long. The V end lost 7 bases, the J end lost 8 bases, and 15 bases lay between the germline ends. Germline assignment: CDR1 LNHDA and CDR2 SQIVND (reference sequence). CDR3 in amino acids: CASTLVRGYSPLHF. DNA for the CDR3: TGTGCCAGTACCTTAGTCAGGGGATATTCACCCCTCCACTTT.